This TCR beta chain was profiled in a study of beta chain features in type 1 diabetes. Whole-study context: Sorted cells numbering under 140,000,000 were examined across all samples. Broader study findings: VDJ junctions from type 1 diabetes patients carried fewer insertions and larger deletions. A greater similarity of naive, central memory and Treg TCRB repertoires was seen among patients than among healthy donors.

Remarks on this clone: Its cognate antigen is unknown.

Every bit of the isolated RNA underwent reverse transcription, so sequencing read expressed TCRB transcripts. Clones were read by immunoSEQ multiplex PCR, and TCRdb kept only the in-frame ones, dropping some. The table lists under 500,000 clones, approximately 30% of them singletons. This CDR3 spans 15 amino acids. V lost 5 bases to trimming and J lost 0 bases; unmatched junction nucleotides: 6. Germline CDR1 and CDR2: SGHVS and FQNEAQ. The specimen sequenced was naive CD4+ T cells from blood. The chain joins TRBV7-8 to TRBJ2-7, with 8 positions matching TRBD1. The sequence came from a man aged 18 to 29 in good health. The CDR3 region is CASSAGQVLSYEQYF. CDR3 DNA sequence: TGTGCCAGCAGCGCGGGACAGGTTCTCTCCTACGAGCAGTACTTC.